The 13 T cell receptor beta chains below were found in one sample sequenced in a study of blood T cells in healthy people across ages. The second PCR ran about 6 to 12 cycles with a sample-barcoded 5' primer and J-beta primers. TCRdb redid the calling of the 5' RACE reads with MiXCR, one entry per CDR3 protein. The data hold 630,000 or so distinct CDR3 sequences, with 25% to 35% observed a single time. Sequences were obtained from blood. These receptors all come from an elderly woman in good health.

This clonotype was picked up many times. This rearrangement joins TRBV2 to TRBJ1-5; D remains ambiguous. Germline-derived CDR1 and CDR2 are SNHLY and FYNNEI. CDR3 length: 13 residues. The germline V and J ends were trimmed by 6 bases and 1 base, with 7 bases remaining between them. The CDR3 reads CASRAGSNQPQHF. CDR3 nucleotide sequence: TGTGCCAGCAGGGCGGGGAGCAATCAGCCCCAGCATTTT.

The J gene is TRBJ2-5, the V gene TRBV10-3, with D possibly being TRBD1 (6 bases). V was trimmed by 3 bases and J by 11 bases, leaving 25 bases between them. The CDR3 covers 16 residues. From germline, CDR1 is ENHRY and CDR2 SYGVKD. Written as DNA, the CDR3 is TGTGCCATCAGTGATGCGTACAGGGCCCCTTACAATGAACAGTACTTC. Protein sequence: CAISDAYRAPYNEQYF.

This clonotype was detected once. A read error may explain this, as a much larger clone is one base away. This chain links TRBV12-3 or TRBV12-4 with TRBJ1-4; D is uncertain. Trimming removed 0 bases at V and 0 bases at J, with 5 bases between. This CDR3 comprises 15 residues. Written as DNA, the CDR3 is TGTGCCAGCAGTTTAGCGATATCAACTAATGAAAAACTGTTTTTT. Amino acids: CASSLAISTNEKLFF.

The gene calls are TRBV12-3 or TRBV12-4 and TRBJ2-3; D is uncertain. The CDR3 consists of 15 residues. V was pared by 1 base and J by 2 bases, with 10 bases between. The CDR3 bases are TGTGCCAGCAGTTTAGGGAGAGTGGTCACAGATACGCAGTATTTT. Residues: CASSLGRVVTDTQYF.

As concerns this clonotype: One end of the junction varies from germline; a read error may be responsible. The chain employs TRBV9 and TRBJ2-2; 8 bases fit TRBD1. Germline loops: CDR1 SGDLS, CDR2 YYNGEE. CDR3 length: 15 amino acids. In nucleotides, the CDR3 is TGTGCCAGCAGCGCGACAGGGGCGAACACCGGGGAGCGGTTTTTT. Protein sequence: CASSATGANTGERFF. Using reference TRBV9 and TRBJ2-2 for the parts outside the CDR3, the full variable domain is DSGVTQTPKHLITATGQRVTLRCSPRSGDLSVYWYQQSLDQGLQFLIQYYNGEERAKGNILERFSAQQFPDLHSELNLSSLELGDSALYFCASSATGANTGERFFGEGSRLTVL.

The gene calls are TRBV28 and TRBJ1-2; 9 bases align to TRBD1. The CDR3 is 15 amino acids. Unmatched junction bases numbered 12, after V lost 5 bases and J lost 8 bases. Germline V gene data show CDR1 as MDHEN and CDR2 as SYDVKM. CDR3 protein: CASSTAATGGNGYTF. The CDR3 nucleotides read TGTGCCAGCAGTACGGCCGCGACAGGGGGAAACGGCTACACCTTC.

The rearrangement links TRBV7-2 to TRBJ2-1, with 8 bases lining up with TRBD1. V dropped 3 bases and J dropped 7; count of bases not matched to a gene: 8. This CDR3 is 15 amino acids long. The germline V gene encodes CDR1 SGHTA and CDR2 FQGNSA. CDR3: CASSFYRGAGNEQFF. As DNA, the CDR3 is TGTGCCAGCAGCTTTTACAGGGGGGCGGGGAATGAGCAGTTCTTC. Full variable domain (rest looked up from reference TRBV7-2 and TRBJ2-1): GAGVSQSPSNKVTEKGKDVELRCDPISGHTALYWYRQSLGQGLEFLIYFQGNSAPDKSGLPSDRFSAERTGGSVSTLTIQRTQQEDSAVYLCASSFYRGAGNEQFFGPGTRLTVL.

The gene calls are TRBV2 and TRBJ1-1; no definite D call. CDR1 and CDR2 from the germline V gene are SNHLY and FYNNEI. V was pared by 6 bases and J by 7 bases, with 15 bases between. This CDR3 contains 13 residues. The CDR3 reads CASSQAPGYEAFF. The CDR3, as DNA: TGTGCCAGCAGCCAAGCCCCCGGGTATGAAGCTTTCTTT.

This clonotype was picked up many times. The chain combines TRBV5-1 with TRBJ1-1; D gene unclear. This CDR3 comprises 14 residues. From germline, CDR1 is SGHRS and CDR2 YFSETQ. V dropped 3 bases and J dropped 0 bases, with 9 bases sitting between them. The CDR3 region has the DNA TGCGCCAGCAGCTCCCAGCCCATGAACACTGAAGCTTTCTTT. Encoded protein: CASSSQPMNTEAFF. Based on the CDR3 plus reference TRBV5-1 and TRBJ1-1, the full variable domain is KAGVTQTPRYLIKTRGQQVTLSCSPISGHRSVSWYQQTPGQGLQFLFEYFSETQRNKGNFPGRFSGRQFSNSRSEMNVSTLELGDSALYLCASSSQPMNTEAFFGQGTRLTVV.

This clonotype was counted at least ten times. J is TRBJ2-3 and V is TRBV20-1; 10 bases align to TRBD2. J gave up 4 bases and V 0 bases, and 4 bases lay outside the gene matches. CDR1 and CDR2 from the germline V gene are DFQATT and SNEGSKA (reference sequence). This CDR3 is built from 15 residues. CDR3 coding DNA: TGCAGTGCTAGAGATTTTAGCGGGGGGCCAGATACGCAGTATTTT. Protein: CSARDFSGGPDTQYF.

This clonotype was observed many times. J is TRBJ2-3 and V is TRBV5-6; D assignment may be TRBD1 or TRBD2 (6 bases each). CDR1 is SGHDT, CDR2 YYEEEE, per germline. The CDR3 is 15 amino acids. V lost 3 bases to trimming and J lost 2 bases, with 13 bases between them. In DNA, the CDR3 is TGTGCCAGCAGCTACCGACAGGACTACACAGATACGCAGTATTTT. It codes for CASSYRQDYTDTQYF.

This clonotype was found many times. The V gene is TRBV9, the J gene TRBJ2-5; D not resolved. Deletions cut 0 bases from V and 1 base from J, with 7 bases between. The CDR3 runs to 14 residues. Per the germline V gene, CDR1 is SGDLS and CDR2 is YYNGEE. CDR3 loop: CASSVDAVQETQYF. The CDR3 nucleotides read TGTGCCAGCAGCGTAGATGCGGTCCAAGAGACCCAGTACTTC. The whole variable domain, filled in from reference TRBV9 and TRBJ2-5, reads DSGVTQTPKHLITATGQRVTLRCSPRSGDLSVYWYQQSLDQGLQFLIQYYNGEERAKGNILERFSAQQFPDLHSELNLSSLELGDSALYFCASSVDAVQETQYFGPGTRLLVL.

Details on this clonotype: A much larger clone sits a single nucleotide away, making a read error possible. The chain links TRBV7-3 to TRBJ2-3, with 8 nucleotides matching TRBD2. The CDR3 runs to 16 residues. CDR1 is SGHTA and CDR2 is FQGTGA in the germline V gene. The CDR3: CTSSAQPGLGGDTQYF. The DNA of the CDR3 is TGTACCAGCAGCGCCCAACCGGGACTAGGAGGAGATACGCAGTATTTT.